The T cell receptor beta chain under discussion was sequenced for a study of human CD8 memory T cell subsets. Germline CDR1 DFQATT, CDR2 SNEGSKA (reference sequence). This CDR3 has 13 amino acids. UMI-labeled 5' RACE was the method by which TCR beta libraries were made. TCRdb reanalyzed the 5' RACE reads and collapses them to one entry per CDR3 protein, without DNA. This sample contains approximately 9,000 distinct CDR3 sequences. The chain employs TRBV20-1 and TRBJ2-7; without DNA, the TCRdb call of TRBD1 cannot be checked. The specimen was CD8+ T cells from PBMCs. The clonotype comes from a human donor in good health. The CDR3 loop reads CSAEGTDNYEQYF.